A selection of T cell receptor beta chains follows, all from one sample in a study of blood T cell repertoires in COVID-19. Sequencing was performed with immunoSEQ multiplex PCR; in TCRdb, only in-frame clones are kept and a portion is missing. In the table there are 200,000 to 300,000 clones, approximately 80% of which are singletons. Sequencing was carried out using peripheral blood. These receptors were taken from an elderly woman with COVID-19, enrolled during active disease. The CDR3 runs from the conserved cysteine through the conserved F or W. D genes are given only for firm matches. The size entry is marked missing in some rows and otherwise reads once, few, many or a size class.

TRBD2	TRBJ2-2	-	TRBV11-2	CASSQTSGANTGELFF	TGTGCCAGCAGCCAGACTAGCGGGGCGAACACCGGGGAGCTGTTTTTT
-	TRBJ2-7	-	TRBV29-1	CSVDTADEQYF	TGCAGCGTTGATACGGCGGATGAGCAGTACTTC
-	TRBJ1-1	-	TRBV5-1	CASSLEAGPRGTEAFF	TGCGCCAGCAGCTTGGAGGCAGGGCCAAGGGGGACTGAAGCTTTCTTT
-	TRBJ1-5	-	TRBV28	CASSFPQGPNQPQHF	TGTGCCAGCAGTTTCCCACAGGGCCCCAATCAGCCCCAGCATTTT
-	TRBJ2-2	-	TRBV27	CASNHPNTGELFF	TGTGCCAGCAATCATCCGAACACCGGGGAGCTGTTTTTT
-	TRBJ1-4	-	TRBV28	CASSFNRATNEKLFF	TGTGCCAGCAGTTTTAACAGGGCAACTAATGAAAAACTGTTTTTT
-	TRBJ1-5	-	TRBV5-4	CASSQGQNQPQHF	TGTGCCAGCAGCCAGGGACAAAATCAGCCCCAGCATTTT
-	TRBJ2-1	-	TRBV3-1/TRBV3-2	CASSQGQGAREQFF	TGTGCCAGCAGCCAAGGCCAGGGCGCACGTGAGCAGTTCTTC
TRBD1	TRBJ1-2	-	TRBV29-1	CSGTGAGGNYGYTF	TGCAGCGGTACAGGGGCCGGGGGTAACTATGGCTACACCTTC
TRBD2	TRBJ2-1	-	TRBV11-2	CASSLGLAGKVEQFF	TGTGCCAGCAGCTTAGGGCTAGCGGGAAAGGTTGAGCAGTTCTTC
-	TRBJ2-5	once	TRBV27	CASSRLPERGTQYF	TGTGCCAGCAGTCGATTACCCGAAAGGGGGACCCAGTACTTC
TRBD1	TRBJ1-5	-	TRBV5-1	CASSLTGDGNQPQHF	TGCGCCAGCAGCTTGACAGGGGACGGCAATCAGCCCCAGCATTTT
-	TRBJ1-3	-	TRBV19	CASLRPDISGSTIYF	TGTGCCAGTTTACGTCCAGATATCTCCGGGAGCACCATATATTTT
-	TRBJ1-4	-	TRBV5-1	CASSLMTGEKLFF	TGCGCCAGCAGCTTGATGACGGGTGAAAAACTGTTTTTT
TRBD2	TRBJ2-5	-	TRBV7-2	CASSSMRTSGWETQYF	TGTGCCAGCAGCTCCATGAGGACTAGCGGGTGGGAGACCCAGTACTTC
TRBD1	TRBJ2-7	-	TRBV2	CASGYRGNYEQYF	TGTGCCAGCGGATACAGGGGAAACTACGAGCAGTACTTC
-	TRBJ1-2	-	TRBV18	CASSPRDGQLYGYTF	TGTGCCAGCTCACCTCGGGACGGACAGCTCTATGGCTACACCTTC
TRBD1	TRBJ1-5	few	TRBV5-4	CASSAGQSGQPQHF	TGTGCCAGCAGCGCGGGACAGTCGGGGCAGCCCCAGCATTTT
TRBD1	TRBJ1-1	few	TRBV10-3	CASGGDLNTEAFF	TGTGCTTCAGGGGGCGATCTGAACACTGAAGCTTTCTTT
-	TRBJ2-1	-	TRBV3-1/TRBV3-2	CASSQDVGGYNEQFF	TGTGCCAGCAGCCAAGACGTCGGGGGCTACAATGAGCAGTTCTTC
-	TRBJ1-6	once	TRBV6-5	CASRQAGRSPLHF	TGTGCCAGCAGACAGGCAGGGCGGTCACCCCTCCACTTT
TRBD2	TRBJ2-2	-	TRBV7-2	CASSASGSKTGELFF	TGTGCCAGCAGCGCTAGCGGGAGTAAGACCGGGGAGCTGTTTTTT
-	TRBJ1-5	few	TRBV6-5	CASSYSTGGNQPQHF	TGTGCCAGCAGTTACTCGACAGGAGGAAATCAGCCCCAGCATTTT
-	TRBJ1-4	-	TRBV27	CASSRQSFNEKLFF	TGTGCCAGCAGCCGACAGAGCTTCAATGAAAAACTGTTTTTT
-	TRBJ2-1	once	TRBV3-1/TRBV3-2	CASSQDIASVNEQFF	TGTGCCAGCAGCCAAGATATAGCTAGCGTCAATGAGCAGTTCTTC
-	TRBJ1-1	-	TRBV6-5	CASRSSTGNTEAFF	TGTGCCAGCAGATCCTCTACCGGGAACACTGAAGCTTTCTTT
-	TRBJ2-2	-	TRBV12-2	CASRSGRGLAGVTGELFF	TGTGCAAGTCGCTCCGGAAGAGGACTAGCGGGAGTCACCGGGGAGCTGTTTTTT
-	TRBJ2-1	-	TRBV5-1	CASSLKANEQFF	TGCGCCAGCAGCTTGAAAGCCAATGAGCAGTTCTTC
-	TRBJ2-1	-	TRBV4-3	CASSQDPAGTYNEQFF	TGCGCCAGCAGCCAAGACCCCGCAGGGACTTACAATGAGCAGTTCTTC
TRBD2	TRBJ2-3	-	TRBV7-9	CASSRGLAGLGTDTQYF	TGTGCCAGCAGCCGGGGACTAGCGGGGCTGGGGACAGATACGCAGTATTTT
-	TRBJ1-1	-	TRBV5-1	CASSSRRGNTEAFF	TGCGCCAGCAGCTCCCGTAGGGGGAACACTGAAGCTTTCTTT
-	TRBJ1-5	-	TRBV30	CAWTAGNGNQPQHF	TGTGCCTGGACCGCCGGGAACGGCAATCAGCCCCAGCATTTT
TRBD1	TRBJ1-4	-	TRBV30	CAWSVGTGYEKLFF	TGTGCCTGGAGTGTAGGGACAGGGTATGAAAAACTGTTTTTT
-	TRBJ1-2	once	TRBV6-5	CASSQQVGNYGYTF	TGTGCCAGCAGCCAGCAGGTTGGGAACTATGGCTACACCTTC
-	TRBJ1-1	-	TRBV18	CASLRGVPGVNTEAFF	TGTGCCAGCTTACGGGGGGTGCCTGGAGTGAACACTGAAGCTTTCTTT
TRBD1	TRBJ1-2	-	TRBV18	CASSPGTGRANYGYTF	TGTGCCAGCTCACCAGGGACAGGCCGAGCTAACTATGGCTACACCTTC
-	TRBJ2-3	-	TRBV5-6	CASSLAGRIARGRDTQYF	TGTGCCAGCAGCTTGGCCGGGAGAATAGCGAGAGGGCGGGATACGCAGTATTTT
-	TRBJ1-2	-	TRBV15	CATSRDYPGEYGYTF	TGTGCCACCAGCAGAGATTATCCAGGGGAATATGGCTACACCTTC
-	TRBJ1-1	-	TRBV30	CARWGGTEAFF	TGTGCCCGCTGGGGAGGCACTGAAGCTTTCTTT
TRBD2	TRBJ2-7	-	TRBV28	CASSSPGLAGKSSYEQYF	TGTGCCAGCAGCTCTCCGGGACTAGCGGGCAAGAGCTCCTACGAGCAGTACTTC
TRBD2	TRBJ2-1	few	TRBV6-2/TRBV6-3	CASSYSVGSPGGPTEQFF	TGTGCCAGCAGTTACTCCGTGGGGTCTCCGGGAGGGCCCACTGAGCAGTTCTTC
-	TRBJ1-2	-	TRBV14	CASSQLRTGYGYTF	TGTGCCAGCAGCCAACTAAGAACAGGGTATGGCTACACCTTC
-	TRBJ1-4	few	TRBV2	CASSGTVNEKLFF	TGTGCCAGCAGTGGGACAGTGAATGAAAAACTGTTTTTT
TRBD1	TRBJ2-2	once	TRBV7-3	CASSWHRGVGELFF	TGTGCCAGCAGCTGGCACAGGGGAGTCGGGGAGCTGTTTTTT
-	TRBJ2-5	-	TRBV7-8	CASSLAGGQTPGETQYF	TGTGCCAGCAGCTTAGCAGGAGGGCAGACCCCCGGAGAGACCCAGTACTTC
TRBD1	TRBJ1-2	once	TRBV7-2	CASSLDGTGSYYGYTF	TGTGCCAGCAGCTTAGATGGGACAGGGTCGTACTATGGCTACACCTTC
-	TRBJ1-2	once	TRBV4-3	CASSQDFLQAGYGYTF	TGCGCCAGCAGCCAAGATTTCCTACAGGCCGGCTATGGCTACACCTTC
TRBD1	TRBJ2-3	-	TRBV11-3	CASSLGQIGDTQYF	TGTGCCAGCAGCTTGGGACAGATTGGTGATACGCAGTATTTT
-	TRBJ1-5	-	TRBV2	CASSEAGRPQHF	TGTGCCAGCAGTGAAGCGGGGCGGCCCCAGCATTTT
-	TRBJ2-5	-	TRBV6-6	CASSYKGLQETQYF	TGTGCCAGCAGTTACAAGGGACTCCAAGAGACCCAGTACTTC
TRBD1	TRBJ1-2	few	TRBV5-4	CASKRDRFPLYGYTF	TGTGCCAGCAAGAGGGACAGGTTTCCTCTCTATGGCTACACCTTC
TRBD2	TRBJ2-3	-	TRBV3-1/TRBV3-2	CASSQRRTSGGNTDTQYF	TGTGCCAGCAGCCAACGGCGGACTAGCGGGGGGAACACAGATACGCAGTATTTT
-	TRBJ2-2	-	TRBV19	CASSNQGRRTGELFF	TGTGCCAGTAGTAACCAGGGAAGAAGGACCGGGGAGCTGTTTTTT
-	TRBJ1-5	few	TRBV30	CAWSAGNGPQHF	TGTGCCTGGAGTGCAGGGAATGGGCCCCAGCATTTT
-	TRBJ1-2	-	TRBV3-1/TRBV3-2	CASSQRGGNYGYTF	TGTGCCAGCAGCCAAAGGGGAGGTAACTATGGCTACACCTTC
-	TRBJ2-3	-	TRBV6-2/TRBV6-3	CASSGPGRRVGHTDTQYF	TGTGCCAGCAGCGGCCCAGGCCGGAGGGTAGGACACACAGATACGCAGTATTTT
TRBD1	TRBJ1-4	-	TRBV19	CASSSSTGGNEKLFF	TGTGCCAGTAGTTCTTCGACAGGGGGTAATGAAAAACTGTTTTTT
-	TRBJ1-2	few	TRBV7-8	CASSPGPLGGYTF	TGTGCCAGCAGCCCCGGCCCCCTAGGAGGCTACACCTTC
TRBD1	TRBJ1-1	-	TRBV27	CASSADRTNTEAFF	TGTGCCAGCAGCGCGGACAGGACCAACACTGAAGCTTTCTTT